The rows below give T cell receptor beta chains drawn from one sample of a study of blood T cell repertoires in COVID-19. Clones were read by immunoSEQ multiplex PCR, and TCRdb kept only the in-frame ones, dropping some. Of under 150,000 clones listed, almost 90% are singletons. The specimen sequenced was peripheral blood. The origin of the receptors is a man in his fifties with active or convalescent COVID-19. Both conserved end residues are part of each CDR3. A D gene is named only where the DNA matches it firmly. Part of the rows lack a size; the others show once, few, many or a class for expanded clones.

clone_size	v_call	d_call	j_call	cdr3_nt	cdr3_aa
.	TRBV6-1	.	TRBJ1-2	TGTGCCAGCAGTGAGGAAGGGGGTGACTATGGCTACACCTTC	CASSEEGGDYGYTF
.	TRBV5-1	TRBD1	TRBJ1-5	TGCGCCAGCAGCTTGGGGACAGGCACGTCTAATCAGCCCCAGCATTTT	CASSLGTGTSNQPQHF
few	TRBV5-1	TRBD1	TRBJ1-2	TGCGCCAGCAGCCGAGGAGGGGGCGCGATTGACTATGGCTACACCTTC	CASSRGGGAIDYGYTF
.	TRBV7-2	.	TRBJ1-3	TGTGCCAGCAGCTGGGGTGGGAGCTCTGGAAACACCATATATTTT	CASSWGGSSGNTIYF
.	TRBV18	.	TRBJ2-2	TGTGCCAGCTCGCCGGGTCTGAACACCGGGGAGCTGTTTTTT	CASSPGLNTGELFF
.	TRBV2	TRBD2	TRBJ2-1	TGTGCCAGCAGAGAAACTAGCGGGGCCTACAATGAGCAGTTCTTC	CASRETSGAYNEQFF
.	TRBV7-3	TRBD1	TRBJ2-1	TGTGCCAGCAGCGACACGACAGGGGGCAAGTTCTTC	CASSDTTGGKFF
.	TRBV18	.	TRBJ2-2	TGTGCCAGCTCACCACTTCCGAGTTCGAACACCGGGGAGCTGTTTTTT	CASSPLPSSNTGELFF
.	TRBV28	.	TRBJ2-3	TGTGCCAGCAGCCCAGCGGACACAGATACGCAGTATTTT	CASSPADTDTQYF
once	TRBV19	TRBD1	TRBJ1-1	TGTGCCAGTAGTATCACCTCCAGGGGGAGTGGGAACACTGAAGCTTTCTTT	CASSITSRGSGNTEAFF
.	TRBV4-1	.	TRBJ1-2	TGCGCCAGCAGCAAACCTAACCAGGGTAAGGACTATGGCTACACCTTC	CASSKPNQGKDYGYTF
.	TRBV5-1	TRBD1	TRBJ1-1	TGCGCCAGCAGCCTGGGACAGGCAAACACTGAAGCTTTCTTT	CASSLGQANTEAFF
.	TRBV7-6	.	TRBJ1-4	TGTGCCAGCAGCTTCAGGGAACCCACCCCTAATGAAAAACTGTTTTTT	CASSFREPTPNEKLFF
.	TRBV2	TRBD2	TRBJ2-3	TGTGCCAGCGGGGGGGGAAACACAGATACGCAGTATTTT	CASGGGNTDTQYF
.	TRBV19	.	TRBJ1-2	TGTGCCAGGAGCAGGGTAAACACCTTC	CARSRVNTF
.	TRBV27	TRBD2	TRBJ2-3	TGTGCCAGCACCTGGGGGGGGCCTAGCGGGAGGGCCCCAGATACGCAGTATTTT	CASTWGGPSGRAPDTQYF
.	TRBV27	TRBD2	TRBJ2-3	TGTGCCAGCAGTTTACAGGGACTAGCGGGAGGAGATACGCAGTATTTT	CASSLQGLAGGDTQYF
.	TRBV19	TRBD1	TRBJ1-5	TGTGCCAGTAGTCCCGAGGGGGCGCCGGGGCAGCCCCAGCATTTT	CASSPEGAPGQPQHF
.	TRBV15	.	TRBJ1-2	TGTGCCACCAGCAGGGAAGAGGCATATTACTATGGCTACACCTTC	CATSREEAYYYGYTF
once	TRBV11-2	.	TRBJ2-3	TGTGCCAGCAGCTTAGTCCCCCGGGATACGCAGTATTTT	CASSLVPRDTQYF
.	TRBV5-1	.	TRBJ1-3	TGCGCCAGCAGCTTGGCCGTCCCAGGGTCGACTGGAAACACCATATATTTT	CASSLAVPGSTGNTIYF
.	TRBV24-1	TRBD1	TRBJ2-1	TGTGCCACCACCGGCAAAGGGACAGGGGATCGACATGAGCAGTTCTTC	CATTGKGTGDRHEQFF
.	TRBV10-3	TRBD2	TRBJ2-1	TGTGCCATCAGTGAGTCGCCGGGACTAGCGGGAGGCGATGAGCAGTTCTTC	CAISESPGLAGGDEQFF
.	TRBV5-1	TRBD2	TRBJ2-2	TGCGCCAGCAGCGGGACTAGCCTTAACACCGGGGAGCTGTTTTTT	CASSGTSLNTGELFF
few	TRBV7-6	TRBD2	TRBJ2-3	TGTGCCAGCAGCTTAGCTTCTAGCGGGTTCAGCACAGATACGCAGTATTTT	CASSLASSGFSTDTQYF
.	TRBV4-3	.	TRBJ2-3	TGCGCCAGCAGCCCGGAGGACCGCGCCACAGATACGCAGTATTTT	CASSPEDRATDTQYF
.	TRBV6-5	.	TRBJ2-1	TGTGCCAGCAGTTACTCGAGGGAGGAGCAGTTCTTC	CASSYSREEQFF
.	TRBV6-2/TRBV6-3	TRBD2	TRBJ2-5	TGTGCCAGCAGCGGACTAGTAGAGACCCAGTACTTC	CASSGLVETQYF
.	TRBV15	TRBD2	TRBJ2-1	TGTGCCACCAGCAGGGCTAGCGGGAGTTACAATGAGCAGTTCTTC	CATSRASGSYNEQFF
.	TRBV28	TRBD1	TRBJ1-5	TGTGCCAGCAGTTTAGTTGCTAGGACAGGTTATAGCAATCAGCCCCAGCATTTT	CASSLVARTGYSNQPQHF
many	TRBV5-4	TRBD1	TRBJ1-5	TGTGCCAGCAGCTCCCCTGTGGACAGGACGAATCAGCCCCAGCATTTT	CASSSPVDRTNQPQHF
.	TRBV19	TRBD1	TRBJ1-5	TGTGCCAGTAGTATAGCACAGGGGATTCCTAGCAATCAGCCCCAGCATTTT	CASSIAQGIPSNQPQHF
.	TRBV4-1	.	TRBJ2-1	TGCGCCAGCAGCCCGTACGGTAATTACAATGAGCAGTTCTTC	CASSPYGNYNEQFF
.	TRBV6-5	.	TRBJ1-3	TGTGCCACCGAGGGAGGGTTAAACACCATATATTTT	CATEGGLNTIYF
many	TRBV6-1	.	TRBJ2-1	TGTGCCAGCAGTGAAGGGGAGGTAAGCTTCTACAATGAGCAGTTCTTC	CASSEGEVSFYNEQFF
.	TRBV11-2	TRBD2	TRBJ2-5	TGTGCCAGCAGCTATACTCAGGGGCGCGGCGGGAGGGCCCCGTCGACCCAGTACTTC	CASSYTQGRGGRAPSTQYF
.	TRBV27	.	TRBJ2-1	TGTGCCAGCAGCCCTCCGTACACTGAGCAGTTCTTC	CASSPPYTEQFF
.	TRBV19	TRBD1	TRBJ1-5	TGTGCCAGTAGCCCACGGGCAGGGGGAATCCTTAGCAATCAGCCCCAGCATTTT	CASSPRAGGILSNQPQHF
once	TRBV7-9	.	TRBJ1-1	TGTGCCAGCAGCGTAGGTACCTCCGCAGCTGAAGCTTTCTTT	CASSVGTSAAEAFF
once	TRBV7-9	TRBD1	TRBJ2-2	TGTGCCAGCAGCTTATCCGGGACAGGGGGCCCCGGGGAGCTGTTTTTT	CASSLSGTGGPGELFF
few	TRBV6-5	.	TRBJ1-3	TGTGCCAGCAGTTACTCGGAGGTCCCCTCTGGAAACACCATATATTTT	CASSYSEVPSGNTIYF
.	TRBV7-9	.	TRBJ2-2	TGTGCCAGCAGCTTAACCTGGGGAGATCCCGGGGAGCTGTTTTTT	CASSLTWGDPGELFF
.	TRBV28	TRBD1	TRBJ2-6	TGTGCCAGCAACCTTCCGACAGGGGGCTCTGGGGCCAACGTCCTGACTTTC	CASNLPTGGSGANVLTF
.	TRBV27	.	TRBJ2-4	TGTGCCAGCAGTTTAACGGCAGGGCAAGCCAAAAACATTCAGTACTTC	CASSLTAGQAKNIQYF
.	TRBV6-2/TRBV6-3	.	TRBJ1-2	TGTGCCAGCAGTTACTCGAGGATAGACTACCACTTGATTAACTATGGCTACACCTTC	CASSYSRIDYHLINYGYTF
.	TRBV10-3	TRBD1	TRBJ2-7	TGTGCCATCAGTCGATCCGCCTCAGGGAGGACAGGGGGCGACGAGCAGTACTTC	CAISRSASGRTGGDEQYF
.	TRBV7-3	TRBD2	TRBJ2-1	TGTGCCAGCAGCTGGTTCGGGGGGGAGCAGTTCTTC	CASSWFGGEQFF
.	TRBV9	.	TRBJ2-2	TGTGCCAGCAGCCCTCGGACAGTTAACACCGGGGAGCTGTTTTTT	CASSPRTVNTGELFF
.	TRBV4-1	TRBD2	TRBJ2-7	TGCGCCAGCAGCCCGCGGGAGGGTAATCTCGAGCAGTACTTC	CASSPREGNLEQYF
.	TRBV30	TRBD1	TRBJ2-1	TGTGCCTGGAGGACAGGGGGGCACTACAATGAGCAGTTCTTC	CAWRTGGHYNEQFF
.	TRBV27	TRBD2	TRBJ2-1	TGTGCCAGCAGCAAACAAGCGGGAGGGCTTAAAGTAGCCCACAATGAGCAGTTCTTC	CASSKQAGGLKVAHNEQFF
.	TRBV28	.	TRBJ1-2	TGTGCCAGCAGTTTCCCGGGGTTCGACTATGGCTACACCTTC	CASSFPGFDYGYTF
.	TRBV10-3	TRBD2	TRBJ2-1	TGTGCCATCAGTGAGTCGCTGGCTAGCGGGAGTTATGAGCAGTTCTTC	CAISESLASGSYEQFF
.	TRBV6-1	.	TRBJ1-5	TGTGCCAGCAGTGAATACGGGAAGAAGGGTTTGGCCCAGCATTTT	CASSEYGKKGLAQHF
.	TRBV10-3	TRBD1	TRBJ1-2	TGTGCCATCAGTATAGGACAGGGAGGTTCTGGCTACACCTTC	CAISIGQGGSGYTF
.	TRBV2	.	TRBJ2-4	TGTGCCAGCAGTGAAATTGCGGGGATATATCTTCAGTACTTC	CASSEIAGIYLQYF
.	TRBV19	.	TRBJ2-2	TGTGCCACAACCGGGACACTGAACACCGGGGAGCTGTTTTTT	CATTGTLNTGELFF
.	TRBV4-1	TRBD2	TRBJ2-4	TGCGCCAGCAGTTTACTAGCGGTTCCCCAGGGCAAAAACATTCAGTACTTC	CASSLLAVPQGKNIQYF
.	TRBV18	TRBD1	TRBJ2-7	TGTGCCAGCTCGGCCACAGGGGGCCACGAGCAGTACTTC	CASSATGGHEQYF
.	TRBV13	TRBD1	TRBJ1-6	TGTGCCAGCAGCTGGGGACAGGGGACTAATTCACCCCTCCACTTT	CASSWGQGTNSPLHF